This T cell receptor beta chain derives from a study of neoadjuvant anti-PD-1 for oral cavity cancer. Background on the study: Non-progressing patients received a fourth nivolumab dose near day 43, then surgery on days 50-56. Study-wide results and limits: Only three patients per response group were TCR-analyzed; validation needed.

PBMCs were not maintained or expanded in culture before analysis. Most PBMC samples had approximately 480 ng input DNA in six replicates. The repertoire was sequenced with immunoSEQ multiplex PCR; TCRdb's copy has only in-frame clones and lacks some. The sample consists of 14,000 to 15,000 clones, just over 70% of them appearing once. V gave up 4 bases and J gave up 4 bases, with 10 bases separating them. There are 13 residues in the CDR3. CDR1 SNHLY and CDR2 FYNNEI come from the germline V gene. A remark on this clone: Its target is unknown.

The sequences come from PBMCs, collected before nivolumab (anti-PD-1) treatment. The chain is built from TRBV2 and TRBJ1-2; D call uncertain. This clonotype was obtained from a person aged 40-85 years with oral cavity squamous cell carcinoma. In DNA form, the CDR3 reads TGTGCCAGCAGTGGAAGGGTTCCCTATGGCTACACCTTC. It specifies CASSGRVPYGYTF.